Listed here are 18 T cell receptor beta chains from one sample, sequenced in a study of human T cells and chemical hapten exposure. TCRdb re-analysed the RACE reads in MiXCR, keeping a single row per CDR3 protein. This table holds some 120,000 distinct CDR3 sequences, approximately 9% found once. Time point in this sample: healthy volunteer bleed at 2 weeks. Unfractionated whole blood was the source from which total RNA was extracted. Sequences were obtained from whole blood. The receptor source for this set is a male donor in good health. Some clones in this sample may be carry-over from other donors' samples.

The table lists this clonotype with a few counts. The rearrangement uses TRBV29-1 and TRBJ1-1; D gene uncertain. Trimming shortened V by 7 bases and J by 1 base, and 10 bases separated the two germline ends. The CDR3 is 12 amino acids. Germline CDR1 reads SQVTM; CDR2 reads ANQGSEA. CDR3 loop: CSANLQNTEAFF. In DNA, the CDR3 is TGCAGCGCTAACTTACAGAACACTGAAGCTTTCTTT.

This clonotype was counted ten times or more. The V gene is TRBV7-9, the J gene TRBJ1-1; D is unclear. The V gene lost 1 base and the J gene lost 4 bases, with 10 bases spanning the gap. This CDR3 has 14 amino acids. Germline CDR1 and CDR2: SEHNR and FQNEAQ (reference sequence). In DNA form, the CDR3 reads TGTGCCAGCAGCTTAGATCTTGGGGTCACTGAAGCTTTCTTT. Translating it yields CASSLDLGVTEAFF.

The chain combines TRBV6-2 or TRBV6-3 with TRBJ1-5; D possibly corresponds to TRBD1 (6 bases). V was cut by 4 bases and J by 0 bases, with 13 bases left in between. Germline CDR1 and CDR2: MNHEY and SVGEGT. The CDR3 length is 16 residues. CDR3 sequence: CASSFQDSYSNQPQHF. The CDR3 nucleotides read TGTGCCAGCAGTTTCCAGGACAGCTATAGCAATCAGCCCCAGCATTTT.

This clonotype was found a few times. The chain recombines TRBV11-3 with TRBJ2-7, with D possibly TRBD2 on 6 matching bases. This CDR3 has 14 residues. CDR1 SGHNT and CDR2 YENEEA come from the germline V gene. Trimming stripped 5 bases from V and 4 bases from J, with 15 bases between. For the CDR3, the DNA is TGTGCCAGCAGCCCCGGGTCCGGGGGATACGAGCAGTACTTC. It encodes CASSPGSGGYEQYF.

The chain employs TRBV10-3 and TRBJ2-7; D may be TRBD1 (6 bases). The V and J ends lost 6 bases and 4 bases respectively, with 13 bases between them. The V gene's germline CDR1 is ENHRY and CDR2 SYGVKD. The CDR3 is 13 residues long. The DNA of the CDR3 is TGTGCCATCAGAGGGGACACTGGGTACGAGCAGTACTTC. It is translated as CAIRGDTGYEQYF.

In its sample, this clonotype was seen many times. V is TRBV18 and J is TRBJ2-1; weak D call: TRBD1 (6 bases). CDR3 length: 15 residues. Germline V gene lookup returns CDR1 KGHSH and CDR2 LQKENI. Between the trimmed V and J ends, which lost 3 bases and 0 bases, there was a span of 9 bases. The CDR3 sequence is CASSPDRASYNEQFF. The CDR3 DNA reads TGTGCCAGCTCACCGGACAGAGCCTCCTACAATGAGCAGTTCTTC.

This clonotype appeared once. A much larger clone lies one base from this, so it may be a read error. The chain employs TRBV5-1 and TRBJ2-2, with TRBD2 matching over 12 bases. CDR3 size: 17 residues. Looked up from germline, CDR1 is SGHRS and CDR2 is YFSETQ. CDR3 amino acids: CVSSPLAGGPVTGELFF. The CDR3 DNA reads as TGCGTCAGCAGCCCCCTAGCGGGAGGGCCGGTCACCGGGGAGCTGTTTTTT.

This clonotype turned up a few times. The V call is TRBV5-4, the J call TRBJ2-5; maybe TRBD1 (7 bases). V was trimmed by 4 bases and J by 2 bases, leaving 27 bases between them. The CDR3 loop spans 19 amino acids. Germline CDR1 is SGHNT and CDR2 is YYREEE (reference sequence). CDR3 in DNA: TGTGCCAGCAGCCCCTGGCGGGACAGCGCCGCACGTGCTCAAGAGACCCAGTACTTC. This encodes CASSPWRDSAARAQETQYF.

The chain employs TRBV7-8 and TRBJ1-2; D possibly corresponds to TRBD1 (6 bases). The CDR3 runs 14 residues. Trimming stripped 4 bases from V and 5 bases from J, with 14 bases between. Looked up from germline, CDR1 is SGHVS and CDR2 is FQNEAQ. The CDR3 sequence is CASSSNRVAYGYTF. As DNA, the CDR3 is TGTGCCAGCAGCTCCAACAGGGTTGCGTATGGCTACACCTTC.

This clonotype was observed a few times. V is TRBV6-6 and J is TRBJ1-6; possibly TRBD1 for D (5 bases). The CDR3 has 12 amino acids. Germline loops: CDR1 MNHNY, CDR2 SVGAGI (reference sequence). V gave up 6 bases and J gave up 8 bases, with 8 bases separating them. The DNA for the CDR3 is TGTGCCAGCAGAGACAGTGATTCACCCCTCCACTTT. This encodes CASRDSDSPLHF.

The rearrangement joins TRBV25-1 to TRBJ1-1; 8 bases fit TRBD1. Germline V CDR1 and CDR2: MGHDK, SYGVNS. Trimming removed 3 bases from V and 4 bases from J; junction bases left unmatched: 7. The CDR3 covers 15 residues. CDR3 in amino acids: CASSDIGQGLTEAFF. The CDR3 DNA is TGTGCCAGCAGTGATATCGGACAGGGTCTCACTGAAGCTTTCTTT.

The chain recombines TRBV19 with TRBJ2-2; D might be TRBD1 (6 bases). The CDR3 sequence is 15 residues long. Trimming shortened V by 6 bases and J by 0 bases, and 11 bases separated the two germline ends. CDR1 is LNHDA and CDR2 is SQIVND in the germline V gene (reference sequence). The DNA for the CDR3 is TGTGCCAGTAGCCGTGGGGGCCCGAACACCGGGGAGCTGTTTTTT. Translating gives CASSRGGPNTGELFF.

The chain couples TRBV6-1 to TRBJ1-2; tentatively, D is TRBD1 (5 bases). The CDR3 extends over 15 amino acids. V lost 6 bases to trimming and J lost 2 bases, with 16 bases between them. The germline V gene has CDR1 MNHNS and CDR2 SASEGT. The chain's CDR3 is CASRKQDFENYGYTF. Here the CDR3 DNA reads TGTGCCAGCAGGAAACAGGATTTTGAGAACTATGGCTACACCTTC.

This clonotype was observed a few times. The V gene is TRBV12-3 or TRBV12-4, the J gene TRBJ2-2; TRBD2 agrees at 7 bases. CDR3 size: 14 residues. V shed 5 bases and J 5 bases; nucleotides not matched to a gene: 5. The CDR3 coding sequence is TGTGCCAGCAGTAGGACTAGTTTAACCGGGGAGCTGTTTTTT. Translating it yields CASSRTSLTGELFF.

This clonotype was observed a handful of times. This sequence joins TRBV12-3 or TRBV12-4 and TRBJ2-5; tentatively, D is TRBD2 (5 bases). The V end lost 2 bases, the J end lost 3 bases, and 13 bases lay between the germline ends. CDR3 length equals 15 residues. CDR3 nucleotides: TGTGCCAGCAGTTTAAGAGAGGGTGTGGAAGAGACCCAGTACTTC. Its protein product is CASSLREGVEETQYF.

This clonotype has more than one count but fewer than ten. The V gene is TRBV10-1, the J gene TRBJ1-1, with TRBD1 identical over 7 bases. The CDR3 contains 14 residues. The trim removed 3 bases at V and 5 bases at J, leaving 6 bases unmatched. Germline lookup yields CDR1 WNHNN and CDR2 SYGVQD (reference sequence). CDR3 residues: CASSDLPGQTEAFF. CDR3 sequence (DNA): TGCGCCAGCAGTGACCTACCGGGACAGACTGAAGCTTTCTTT.

This clonotype has a count of ten or more. J is TRBJ2-7 and V is TRBV27; 8 nucleotides align to TRBD1. Per germline, CDR1 MNHEY and CDR2 SMNVEV (reference sequence). V dropped 3 bases and J dropped 3; count of bases not matched to a gene: 7. The CDR3 loop spans 15 amino acids. Written as DNA, the CDR3 is TGTGCCAGCAGTTTCCGGACAGGGCCGTACTACGAGCAGTACTTC. Translation: CASSFRTGPYYEQYF.

The V and J genes are TRBV6-1 and TRBJ2-7; TRBD2 might be the D (6 bases). Germline lookup yields CDR1 MNHNS and CDR2 SASEGT. The CDR3 runs to 15 residues. The V end was cut by 1 base, the J end by 4 bases, with 14 bases between. The CDR3 loop is CASSEVAPAGYEQYF. The CDR3 DNA reads as TGTGCCAGCAGTGAAGTGGCACCTGCGGGGTACGAGCAGTACTTC.